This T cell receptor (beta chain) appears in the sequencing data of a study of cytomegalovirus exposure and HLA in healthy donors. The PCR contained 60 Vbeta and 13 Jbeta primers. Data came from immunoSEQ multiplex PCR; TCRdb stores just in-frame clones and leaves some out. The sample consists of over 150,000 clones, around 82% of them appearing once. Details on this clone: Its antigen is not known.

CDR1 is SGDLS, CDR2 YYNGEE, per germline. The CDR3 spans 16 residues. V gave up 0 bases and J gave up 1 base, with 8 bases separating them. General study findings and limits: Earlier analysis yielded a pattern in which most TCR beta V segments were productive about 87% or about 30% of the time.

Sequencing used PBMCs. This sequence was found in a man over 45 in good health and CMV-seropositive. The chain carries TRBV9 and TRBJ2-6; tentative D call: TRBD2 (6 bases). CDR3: CASSVDGGSGANVLTF. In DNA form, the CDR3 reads TGTGCCAGCAGCGTAGATGGGGGGTCTGGGGCCAACGTCCTGACTTTC.